This T cell receptor (beta chain) originates from a study of post-analysis software for immune sequencing data. A few counts support this clonotype. Its antigen remains unidentified. Whole-study findings and limits: Elevated frequency relative to controls characterized four or five TRBV segments in patients, TRBV5-6, TRBV5-1 and TRBV20-1 among them.

This CDR3 contains 13 residues. Looked up from germline, CDR1 is LGHDT and CDR2 is YNNKEL (reference sequence). The V gene lost 1 base and the J gene lost 8 bases, with 11 bases spanning the gap. The authors incorporated unique molecular identifiers into the TCR beta cDNA libraries. TCRdb re-derived calls from the PCR reads in MiXCR, one entry per CDR3 protein. The sample holds around 400,000 distinct CDR3 sequences; about a third are singletons and the top ten take roughly 13%. The material sequenced was blood. This rearrangement joins TRBV3-1 to TRBJ1-2; D is undetermined. The source of this sequence is a girl under 18 with multiple sclerosis. The CDR3 region is CASSQGLRSGYTF. DNA for the CDR3: TGTGCCAGCAGCCAAGGACTCCGGAGCGGCTACACCTTC. Together with reference TRBV3-1 and TRBJ1-2, the CDR3 gives the full variable domain: DTAVSQTPKYLVTQMGNDKSIKCEQNLGHDTMYWYKQDSKKFLKIMFSYNNKELIINETVPNRFSPKSPDKAHLNLHINSLELGDSAVYFCASSQGLRSGYTFGSGTRLTVV.